The 18 T cell receptor beta chains given below trace back to one sample, sequenced in a study of shared T cell receptors in the human thymus. Here immunoSEQ multiplex PCR was the method, and the copy in TCRdb shows in-frame clones only, minus some. Of about 540,000 clones listed, around 78% are singletons. These same records also appear under a second study, on human thymus T cells.

The material sequenced was thymocytes. These receptors all come from a boy less than two years old with a congenital heart defect.

J is TRBJ1-2 and V is TRBV29-1; 8 positions agree with TRBD1. V dropped 2 bases and J dropped 8; count of bases not matched to a gene: 7. CDR1 is SQVTM and CDR2 is ANQGSEA in the germline V gene. CDR3 length: 13 amino acids. The CDR3 here is CSVETGQGWGYTF. CDR3 nucleotide sequence: TGCAGCGTTGAAACAGGACAGGGATGGGGCTACACCTTC.

V usage is TRBV30 and J usage is TRBJ2-3; D is perhaps TRBD1 (5 bases). V was trimmed by 3 bases and J by 4 bases, leaving 17 bases between them. CDR1 and CDR2 from the germline V gene are GTSNPN and SVGIG (reference sequence). The CDR3 totals 15 residues. CDR3 coding DNA: TGTGCCTGGAGAGTTATATGGGGCGTATCAGATACGCAGTATTTT. Translating it yields CAWRVIWGVSDTQYF.

The V gene is TRBV6-5, the J gene TRBJ2-7; 9 bases match TRBD2. V trimming: 7 bases; J trimming: 2 bases; junction bases outside the gene matches: 3. The CDR3 extends over 13 amino acids. Germline assignment: CDR1 MNHEY and CDR2 SVGAGI. The CDR3 loop is CASKGGRAYEQYF. CDR3 in DNA: TGTGCCAGCAAGGGCGGGAGGGCCTACGAGCAGTACTTC.

The chain has TRBV2 and TRBJ1-2; TRBD1 aligns across 7 bases. Germline CDR1 is SNHLY and CDR2 is FYNNEI. CDR3 size: 14 residues. J lost 8 bases, V lost 3 bases, and 9 bases had no gene match. CDR3 region: CASSDKGANGGYTF. As DNA, the CDR3 is TGTGCCAGCAGTGATAAGGGGGCAAATGGCGGCTACACCTTC.

This clone has just a few counts. This rearrangement joins TRBV10-2 to TRBJ2-1, with 10 bases lining up with TRBD2. V gave up 4 bases and J gave up 2 bases; unmatched junction bases: 8. Germline V gene sequence: CDR1 WSHSY, CDR2 SAAADI. There are 17 residues in the CDR3. The CDR3 loop is CASSVTSGRAAYNEQFF. In DNA, the CDR3 is TGCGCCAGCAGTGTGACAAGCGGGAGGGCCGCCTACAATGAGCAGTTCTTC.

The chain has TRBV5-1 and TRBJ2-1, with 12 bases aligning to TRBD2. The CDR3 is made up of 17 amino acids. CDR1 is SGHRS and CDR2 is YFSETQ in the germline V gene. J lost 6 bases, V lost 6 bases, and 13 bases had no gene match. The CDR3: CASKSLAGGPIRNEQFF. For the CDR3, the DNA is TGCGCCAGCAAATCCCTAGCGGGAGGGCCTATCCGCAATGAGCAGTTCTTC.

This chain uses TRBV4-2 with TRBJ1-1, with 7 bases identical to TRBD1. CDR1 and CDR2 (germline): LGHNA, YNFKEQ. Trimming removed 2 bases from V and 1 base from J; junction bases left unmatched: 1. The CDR3 loop spans 14 amino acids. As DNA, the CDR3 is TGTGCCAGCAGCCAAACAGGGGAGAACACTGAAGCTTTCTTT. The encoded protein is CASSQTGENTEAFF.

In this sample, this clone turned up a few times. The chain recombines TRBV5-6 with TRBJ2-1; 12 bases match TRBD2. This CDR3 has 15 residues. V lost 4 bases to trimming and J lost 7 bases; unmatched junction nucleotides: 6. Germline lookup yields CDR1 SGHDT and CDR2 YYEEEE. The CDR3 DNA reads TGTGCCAGCAGCCTTACCGGGACTAGCGGGAATGAGCAGTTCTTC. It codes for CASSLTGTSGNEQFF.

The CDR3 region is CASSLGESPPAYEQYF. The CDR3 DNA reads TGTGCCAGCTCACTTGGGGAGTCCCCTCCTGCCTACGAGCAGTACTTC. V and J are TRBV18 and TRBJ2-7, with D tentatively TRBD2 (5 bases). This CDR3 spans 16 amino acids. V lost 4 bases, J lost 2 bases, and 18 bases lay in between. Germline CDR1 and CDR2: KGHSH and LQKENI. The full variable domain, completed using reference TRBV18 and TRBJ2-7, is NAGVMQNPRHLVRRRGQEARLRCSPMKGHSHVYWYRQLPEEGLKFMVYLQKENIIDESGMPKERFSAEFPKEGPSILRIQQVVRGDSAAYFCASSLGESPPAYEQYFGPGTRLTVT.

The chain uses TRBV4-2 and TRBJ2-2; 9 nucleotides agree with TRBD1. Germline V gene lookup returns CDR1 LGHNA and CDR2 YNFKEQ. V gave up 4 bases and J gave up 2 bases; unmatched junction bases: 8. The CDR3 has 17 residues. The CDR3 DNA follows: TGTGCCAGCAGCCGCGGACAGGGGCGGGTTAACACCGGGGAGCTGTTTTTT. Translating gives CASSRGQGRVNTGELFF.

The V call is TRBV4-3, the J call TRBJ2-1; D is possibly TRBD1 (6 bases). Trimming removed 4 bases from V and 4 bases from J, with 17 bases in between. The CDR3 runs 16 residues. Germline CDR1 is LGHNA and CDR2 is YSLEER. The CDR3 DNA follows: TGCGCCAGCAGCCCGTCCACAGGGAAGGTGTACAATGAGCAGTTCTTC. It specifies CASSPSTGKVYNEQFF.

V gene TRBV11-2 combines with J gene TRBJ2-7, with D uncertain. CDR3 length: 12 residues. CDR1 is SGHAT, CDR2 FQNNGV, per germline. The ends were cut back, 5 bases at V and 5 bases at J, with 10 bases in the middle. For the CDR3, the DNA is TGTGCCAGCAGCGGTCGGGTCCACGAGCAGTACTTC. Translated: CASSGRVHEQYF.

The V and J genes are TRBV4-1 and TRBJ2-1; 14 bases map to TRBD2. The CDR3 consists of 19 residues. Unmatched junction bases numbered 15, after V lost 1 base and J lost 10 bases. CDR1 MGHRA and CDR2 YSYEKL come from the germline V gene. DNA of the CDR3: TGCGCCAGCAGCCAAGGAGGGACTAGCGGGAGAAGGATCTTATCGGAGCAGTTCTTC. Protein: CASSQGGTSGRRILSEQFF.

V gene TRBV2 combines with J gene TRBJ2-1, with 13 bases identical to TRBD2. V lost 6 bases to trimming and J lost 2 bases; unmatched junction nucleotides: 4. The V gene's germline CDR1 is SNHLY and CDR2 FYNNEI. The CDR3 length is 16 residues. CDR3 amino acids: CASRRLAGGPYNEQFF. The DNA of the CDR3 is TGTGCCAGCAGAAGACTAGCGGGAGGCCCCTACAATGAGCAGTTCTTC.

This chain uses TRBV6-4 with TRBJ2-2, with D unresolved. V gave up 2 bases and J gave up 6 bases, with 16 bases separating them. Germline CDR1 is MRHNA and CDR2 is SNTAGT. CDR3 length: 16 amino acids. CDR3 DNA sequence: TGTGCCAGCAGTGACCCCGGCCAGTCCGAGGCCGGGGAGCTGTTTTTT. It codes for CASSDPGQSEAGELFF.

The rearrangement uses TRBV15 and TRBJ2-2; D is possibly TRBD2 (5 bases). Trimming pared 0 bases from V and 3 bases from J, leaving 11 bases between. The CDR3 is 16 amino acids. Germline V lookup: CDR1 LNHNV, CDR2 YYDKDF (reference sequence). CDR3 sequence reads: CATSRDMRLYTGELFF. In DNA form, the CDR3 reads TGTGCCACCAGCAGAGATATGCGACTATACACCGGGGAGCTGTTTTTT.

The V gene is TRBV19, the J gene TRBJ2-7; 11 nucleotides align to TRBD1. This CDR3 region has 16 residues. The trim removed 4 bases at V and 0 bases at J, leaving 5 bases unmatched. Germline V CDR1 and CDR2: LNHDA, SQIVND (reference sequence). CDR3 residues: CASSRGTGGTSYEQYF. The DNA for the CDR3 is TGTGCCAGTAGTAGGGGGACAGGGGGTACCTCCTACGAGCAGTACTTC. The whole variable domain, remainder taken from reference TRBV19 and TRBJ2-7, is DGGITQSPKYLFRKEGQNVTLSCEQNLNHDAMYWYRQDPGQGLRLIYYSQIVNDFQKGDIAEGYSVSREKKESFPLTVTSAQKNPTAFYLCASSRGTGGTSYEQYFGPGTRLTVT.

This chain links TRBV29-1 with TRBJ2-7; D remains unclear. This CDR3 comprises 13 residues. V was clipped by 6 bases and J by 0 bases, with 12 bases between them. Germline V CDR1 and CDR2: SQVTM, ANQGSEA. The CDR3 spells CSVRQAASYEQYF. The CDR3 DNA reads as TGCAGCGTACGGCAGGCAGCCTCCTACGAGCAGTACTTC.